One sample yielded the 19 T cell receptor beta chains listed below, sequenced in a study of T cells in Graves' hyperthyroidism and ophthalmopathy (dated by TCRdb to the late 2010s). Library preparation used multiplex PCR. Sequencing relied on an Illumina HiSeq 2000. The TCR beta CDR3 regions were amplified from RNA transcripts. The first round of RT-PCR for the TCR CDR3 was performed with the HTBI primer set and the Qiagen OneStep RT-PCR kit. The public reads were reprocessed in TCRdb via fastp at Q25 and MiXCR, keeping in-frame beta chains. Each record represents a unique CDR3 protein, reported with the most common genes and DNA among its rows. In this sample the table shows some 350,000 distinct CDR3 sequences, about 16% of which occur a single time. The biggest ten clones account for about 20% of the sample. Sequenced material: blood. The receptors stem from a woman aged 60-75 years with Graves' ophthalmopathy.

The rearrangement links TRBV12-3 or TRBV12-4 to TRBJ1-2; TRBD1 aligns across 9 bases. The length of the CDR3 is 15 residues. With 6 bases clipped from V and 8 bases from J, the junction kept 13 bases outside the gene matches. CDR3 sequence: CASRKSTGGPRGYTF. For the CDR3, the DNA is TGTGCCAGCAGAAAATCCACAGGGGGCCCAAGAGGCTACACCTTC.

This clonotype has ten or more counts. The chain couples TRBV30 to TRBJ2-7, with D maybe TRBD1 (5 bases). The CDR3 length is 13 residues. V lost 5 bases, J lost 7 bases, and 18 bases lay in between. The germline V gene has CDR1 GTSNPN and CDR2 SVGIG (reference sequence). The CDR3: CAWAGQVLGEQYF. The CDR3 DNA reads TGTGCCTGGGCAGGACAAGTCTTGGGGGAGCAGTACTTC.

This clonotype was recorded many times. V gene TRBV20-1 combines with J gene TRBJ2-5, with D perhaps TRBD2 (6 bases). Germline V CDR1 and CDR2: DFQATT, SNEGSKA (reference sequence). The CDR3 spans 12 residues. The germline V and J ends were trimmed by 2 bases and 5 bases, with 9 bases remaining between them. CDR3 sequence: CSARLARETQYF. The CDR3 DNA is TGCAGTGCTAGACTAGCGCGGGAGACCCAGTACTTC.

This clonotype was picked up many times. The chain employs TRBV5-1 and TRBJ1-1; D is ambiguous. The V and J ends lost 5 bases and 1 base respectively, with 9 bases between them. Germline V gene lookup returns CDR1 SGHRS and CDR2 YFSETQ. This CDR3 contains 13 residues. The CDR3 DNA follows: TGCGCCAGCAGTCGCGAGGGGAACACTGAAGCTTTCTTT. This encodes CASSREGNTEAFF.

The chain combines TRBV4-1 with TRBJ1-5; D is ambiguous. The germline CDR1 and CDR2 sequences are MGHRA and YSYEKL. V was trimmed by 1 base and J by 0 bases, leaving 4 bases between them. The CDR3 contains 14 residues. DNA of the CDR3: TGCGCCAGCAGCCAAGGGACTAGCAATCAGCCCCAGCATTTT. Protein product: CASSQGTSNQPQHF.

With respect to this clonotype: This may arise from a read error, as a much more abundant clone is one base away. V gene TRBV3-1 combines with J gene TRBJ2-1; D call uncertain. Germline loops: CDR1 LGHDT, CDR2 YNNKEL (reference sequence). The CDR3 loop spans 12 amino acids. The CDR3 spells CAGSQEFNEQFF. CDR3 nucleotides: TGTGCCGGCAGCCAAGAGTTCAATGAGCAGTTCTTC.

This clonotype was counted at least ten times. The chain is built from TRBV5-1 and TRBJ2-1, with 11 bases matching TRBD1. Germline values: CDR1 SGHRS, CDR2 YFSETQ. CDR3 length: 14 amino acids. V dropped 4 bases and J dropped 8; count of bases not matched to a gene: 5. The CDR3 loop reads CASSRDRGSDEQFF. The CDR3 bases are TGCGCCAGCAGCAGGGACAGGGGGAGCGATGAGCAGTTCTTC.

Notes on this clonotype: A junction boundary mismatches the germline segment, possibly from a read error. The rearrangement uses TRBV5-1 and TRBJ2-3; D remains ambiguous. This CDR3 spans 13 amino acids. The germline CDR1 and CDR2 sequences are SGHRS and YFSETQ. The CDR3 nucleotides read TGCGCCGGCAGCCCCCGGAGTGGGGATACGCAGTATTTT. Protein: CAGSPRSGDTQYF.

This clonotype was seen repeatedly, ten times or more. The chain joins TRBV27 to TRBJ2-5; 7 bases are shared with TRBD2. CDR1 and CDR2 from the germline V gene are MNHEY and SMNVEV (reference sequence). V was pared by 10 bases and J by 7 bases, with 12 bases of the junction left unmatched. This CDR3 is built from 13 residues. Here the CDR3 reads CATALSGFGTQYF. In nucleotides, the CDR3 is TGTGCCACCGCCCTTAGCGGGTTTGGGACCCAGTACTTC.

This clonotype has only a few counts. The chain is built from TRBV12-3 or TRBV12-4 and TRBJ2-4; tentatively, D is TRBD2 (5 bases). This CDR3 comprises 13 residues. The germline V and J ends were trimmed by 2 bases and 8 bases, with 10 bases remaining between them. CDR3 nucleotides: TGTGCCAGCAGTTTAAGCGGAGCGTACATTCAGTACTTC. Protein sequence: CASSLSGAYIQYF.

This clonotype was recorded at least ten times. The chain uses TRBV7-3 and TRBJ2-2, with 8 bases matching TRBD1. CDR1 is SGHTA, CDR2 FQGTGA, per germline. Trimming at V came to 1 base and at J to 3 bases, leaving 4 bases not matched to a gene. The CDR3 contains 16 residues. CDR3 bases: TGTGCCAGCAGCTTAAGGCAGGGGGCTTACACCGGGGAGCTGTTTTTT. This encodes CASSLRQGAYTGELFF. The full variable domain, in which reference TRBV7-3 and TRBJ2-2 provide the parts outside the CDR3, is GAGVSQTPSNKVTEKGKYVELRCDPISGHTALYWYRQSLGQGPEFLIYFQGTGAADDSGLPNDRFFAVRPEGSVSTLKIQRTERGDSAVYLCASSLRQGAYTGELFFGEGSRLTVL.

This clonotype was seen a handful of times. This chain connects TRBV4-1 to TRBJ2-5, with 8 bases that match TRBD2. This CDR3 region has 15 residues. From germline, CDR1 is MGHRA and CDR2 YSYEKL. The J segment lost 1 base and the V segment lost 6 bases, leaving 7 bases of the junction unmatched. The CDR3 DNA sequence: TGCGCCAGCAGGTTAACGGGAGGGATCCAAGAGACCCAGTACTTC. It yields the protein CASRLTGGIQETQYF.

The chain couples TRBV20-1 to TRBJ1-5; D is perhaps TRBD1 (6 bases). The CDR3 extends over 14 amino acids. The V end lost 6 bases, the J end lost 3 bases, and 15 bases lay between the germline ends. The germline gives CDR1 DFQATT, CDR2 SNEGSKA (reference sequence). CDR3 protein: CSAETGQPNQPQHF. The CDR3 DNA sequence: TGCAGTGCCGAGACGGGACAACCCAATCAGCCCCAGCATTTT.

This clonotype was counted only a few times. This sequence joins TRBV5-8 and TRBJ2-5; TRBD1 aligns across 7 bases. Per the germline V gene, CDR1 is SGHTS and CDR2 is YDEGEE. With V trimmed by 4 bases and J by 0 bases, 12 bases remained unmatched. The CDR3 has 17 amino acids. As DNA, the CDR3 is TGTGCCAGCAGCATCCACAGGGGACGGGGTTACCAAGAGACCCAGTACTTC. Its protein product is CASSIHRGRGYQETQYF.

This clonotype was observed at least ten times. The chain links TRBV7-9 to TRBJ2-1; 7 bases map to TRBD2. Germline values: CDR1 SEHNR, CDR2 FQNEAQ (reference sequence). Trimming cost V 5 bases and J 10 bases; bases outside gene matches: 11. This CDR3 has 14 amino acids. CDR3 sequence reads: CASSVGTTFWEQFF. The CDR3 DNA follows: TGTGCCAGCAGCGTTGGGACTACGTTCTGGGAGCAGTTCTTC.

This clonotype showed up many times. The chain couples TRBV6-1 to TRBJ2-5; TRBD1 might be the D (6 bases). Germline V gene lookup returns CDR1 MNHNS and CDR2 SASEGT. V lost 10 bases, J lost 5 bases, and 29 bases lay in between. This CDR3 spans 17 amino acids. The CDR3 reads CATFLRPSGHLGETQYF. The CDR3 nucleotides are TGTGCCACCTTCTTACGTCCCTCGGGACACCTTGGGGAGACCCAGTACTTC.

This clonotype was recorded at least ten times. This chain connects TRBV6-1 to TRBJ2-5; D possibly matches TRBD1 or TRBD2 (5 bases each). This CDR3 is 15 amino acids long. Per germline, CDR1 MNHNS and CDR2 SASEGT. The germline V and J ends were trimmed by 6 bases and 2 bases, with 16 bases remaining between them. The chain's CDR3 is CASSELRGPQETQYF. CDR3 nucleotides: TGTGCCAGCAGCGAACTTAGGGGACCACAAGAGACCCAGTACTTC.

This clonotype appeared a few times. This rearrangement joins TRBV28 to TRBJ1-6; a possible D gene is TRBD1 (6 bases). Trimming left V 2 bases short and J 0 bases short, with 17 bases between. The CDR3 length is 19 residues. Germline CDR1 is MDHEN and CDR2 is SYDVKM. For the CDR3, the DNA is TGTGCCAGCAGTTTAGATTCCGCAGGGGCAAGCTCCTATAATTCACCCCTCCACTTT. Translation: CASSLDSAGASSYNSPLHF. The full variable domain, in which reference TRBV28 and TRBJ1-6 provide the parts outside the CDR3, is DVKVTQSSRYLVKRTGEKVFLECVQDMDHENMFWYRQDPGLGLRLIYFSYDVKMKEKGDIPEGYSVSREKKERFSLILESASTNQTSMYLCASSLDSAGASSYNSPLHFGNGTRLTVT.

The table lists this clonotype with a few counts. Being one base from a much bigger clone, this may be a read error. The CDR3 sequence: CANSSAPGTNEKLFF. CDR3 nucleotides: TGTGCCAACTCATCAGCTCCAGGAACTAATGAAAAACTGTTTTTT. The chain combines TRBV18 with TRBJ1-4; D unclear. CDR1 is KGHSH and CDR2 is LQKENI in the germline V gene. The length of the CDR3 is 15 residues.